The T cell receptor beta chain under discussion was sequenced for a study of vaccination and CD4 T cells after COVID-19. Study overall: Two-dose vaccination with either BNT162b2 or mRNA-1273 was given to participants.

Note on this clonotype: Its antigen is undetermined.

The Oncomine TCR Beta short-read assay generated sequence data from the DNA of cultured CD4+ T cells. Genomic DNA was extracted from cultured CD4+ T cells. One entry per CDR3 protein, called by TCRdb with MiXCR from the PCR reads. The profile shows around 11,000 distinct CDR3 sequences, about two fifths of them singletons. Treatment given: 10-day PBMC culture with coronavirus spike peptide pools or control peptides (ViraFEST assay). Those CD4+ T cells from the unexposed donor predate the COVID-19 pandemic (2011-2018). ViraFEST stimulated the growth of antigen-specific T cells using peptide pools and subsequently profiled their TCRs by sequencing. The sequence was collected from a human donor in good health. The sequenced sample consisted of CD4+ T cells from blood, cultured in vitro.

This chain's CDR3 is CSATQAPRTGELFF. CDR3 coding DNA: TGCAGTGCTACCCAGGCACCTCGCACCGGGGAGCTGTTTTTT. The rearrangement links TRBV20-1 to TRBJ2-2; the D is unclear. Germline CDR1 DFQATT, CDR2 SNEGSKA (reference sequence). The CDR3 is made up of 14 amino acids. Between the trimmed V and J ends, which lost 4 bases and 4 bases, there was a span of 13 bases.